This TCR beta chain was retrieved from a study of graft-versus-host responses after intestinal transplantation. The assay was immunoSEQ multiplex PCR, and TCRdb's table has in-frame clones only and misses some. The sample has fewer than 100,000 clones; 86% are singletons. Comments on this clone: Its target is unknown.

V was cut by 2 bases and J by 4 bases, with 9 bases left in between. Germline V gene lookup returns CDR1 SGHTA and CDR2 FQGNSA. This CDR3 comprises 14 residues. Findings and limits, study-wide: In patients with graft-donor T cell macrochimerism, allograft graft-versus-host to host-versus-graft clonal ratios were high. Investigators detected GvH clones in recipient marrow, with some emerging earlier in ileum or blood.

Sample: PBMCs, taken 255 days after intestinal transplant. The chain couples TRBV7-2 to TRBJ1-5; D uncertain. The TCR was taken from a human patient who received an intestinal transplant, so some T cells may come from the graft donor. The CDR3 bases are TGTGCCAGCAGCTTAAACAGTCTAAATCAGCCCCAGCATTTT. It is translated as CASSLNSLNQPQHF.